This TCR beta chain was sequenced for a study of early T cells in non-severe SARS-CoV-2 infection. In germline, CDR1 is SGDLS, CDR2 YYNGEE. The CDR3 has 15 amino acids. Trimming stripped 4 bases from V and 2 bases from J, with 12 bases between. TCRdb re-analysed the 5' RACE reads in MiXCR, keeping a single row per CDR3 protein. The sample includes about 46,000 distinct CDR3 sequences, almost 5.5% of them seen just once. This clonotype has at least ten counts. The input for sequencing was whole blood, taken at baseline. This chain connects TRBV9 to TRBJ2-2; D is ambiguous. The receptor comes from an adult who was a healthcare worker with PCR-confirmed SARS-CoV-2 infection or an uninfected control (not recorded which). This CDR3 reads CASSPRLSNTGELFF. CDR3 bases: TGTGCCAGCAGCCCCCGTCTTTCTAACACCGGGGAGCTGTTTTTT.